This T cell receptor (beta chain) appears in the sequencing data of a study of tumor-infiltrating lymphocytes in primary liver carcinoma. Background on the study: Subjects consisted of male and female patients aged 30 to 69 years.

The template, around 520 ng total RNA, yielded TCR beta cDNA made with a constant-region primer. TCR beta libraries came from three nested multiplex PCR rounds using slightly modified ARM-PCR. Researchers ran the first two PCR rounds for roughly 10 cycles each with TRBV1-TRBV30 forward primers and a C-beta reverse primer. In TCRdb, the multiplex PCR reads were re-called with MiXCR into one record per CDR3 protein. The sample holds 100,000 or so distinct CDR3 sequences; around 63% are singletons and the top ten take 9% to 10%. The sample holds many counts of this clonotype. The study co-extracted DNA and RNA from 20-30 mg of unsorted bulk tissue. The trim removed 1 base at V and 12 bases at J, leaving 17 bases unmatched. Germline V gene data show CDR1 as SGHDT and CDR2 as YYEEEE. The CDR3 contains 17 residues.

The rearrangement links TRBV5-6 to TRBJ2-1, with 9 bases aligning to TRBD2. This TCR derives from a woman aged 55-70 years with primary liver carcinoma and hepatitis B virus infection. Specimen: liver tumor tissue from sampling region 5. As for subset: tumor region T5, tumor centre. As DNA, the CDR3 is TGTGCCAGCAGCTTGTACCCCCCTTGGAGTAGCGGGAGAGGGCAGTTCTTC. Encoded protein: CASSLYPPWSSGRGQFF.